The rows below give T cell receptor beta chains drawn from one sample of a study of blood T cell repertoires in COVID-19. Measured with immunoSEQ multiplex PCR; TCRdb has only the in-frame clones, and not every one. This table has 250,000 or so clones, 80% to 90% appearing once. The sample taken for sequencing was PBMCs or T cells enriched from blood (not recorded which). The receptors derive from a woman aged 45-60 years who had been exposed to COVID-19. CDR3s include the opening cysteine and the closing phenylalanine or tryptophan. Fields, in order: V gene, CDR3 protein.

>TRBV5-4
CASSLAGQVSYEQYF
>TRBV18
CASSPGQGRVGANVLTF
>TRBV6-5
CASSSGTGGGDEQFF
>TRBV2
CASSAEGSYGYTF
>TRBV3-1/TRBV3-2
CASSQDHDSTRVVGNTIYF
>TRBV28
CASSPLTGGGYGYTF
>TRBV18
CASSRDRVSYNEQFF
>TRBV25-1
CATQTGSLNEKLFF
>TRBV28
CASRPGGGNQPQHF
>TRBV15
CATSGGLAGGQETQYF
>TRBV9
CASTIDSNTGELFF
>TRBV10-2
CASSDMGGFPYEQYF
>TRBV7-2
CASIDIGTVNTEAFF
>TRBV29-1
CSVSTGGSETQYF
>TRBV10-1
CASSNRERFRGTEAFF
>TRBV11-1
CASSRDSRQETQYF
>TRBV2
CASSDPGLAETQYF
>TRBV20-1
CSALTGNTIYF
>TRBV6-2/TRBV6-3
CASSPAGPPSYEQYF
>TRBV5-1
CASSLPGTAYNEQFF
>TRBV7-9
CASSQIAGEQYF
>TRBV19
CASTKSSPENSPLHF
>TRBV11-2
CASSSGTGDAYNEQFF
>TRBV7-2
CASSLSGPNQPQHF
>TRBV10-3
CAISDTGGRYQPQHF
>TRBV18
CASSPTRLDRGYEQYF
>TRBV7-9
CASSPSGDRTGEQYF
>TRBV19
CASSRQVSSGYTF
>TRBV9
CASSSGLNTEAFF
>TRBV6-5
CASSASGGSRETQYF
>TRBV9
CASSSGANTGELFF
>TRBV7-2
CASSLRGAPDTQYF
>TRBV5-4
CASSLDGGGGPQHF
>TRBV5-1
CASSQRQGGSGELFF
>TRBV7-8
CASSLGQRGIHF
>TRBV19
CASSTGYEKLFF
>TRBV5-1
CASKGGRGADTQYF
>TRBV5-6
CASSDTGTTGNTIYF
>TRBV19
CASSTSILAGGWNEQFF
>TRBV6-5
CASSRGYEQYF
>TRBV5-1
CASRPQGTGELFF
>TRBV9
CASSYSGVGQETQYF
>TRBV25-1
CASSEGKGQGSYEQYF
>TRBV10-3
CAIRDRGGTEAFF
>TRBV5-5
CASSLVPFGLSSNQPQHF
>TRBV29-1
CSVVGTSGSTDTQYF
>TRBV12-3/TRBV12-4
CASSLNINTEAFF
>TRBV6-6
CASSPGQRSREAFF
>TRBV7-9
CASSAGQVNSPLHF
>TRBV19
CASTGILYEQYF
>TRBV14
CASSQNPTTVQETQYF
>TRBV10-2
CASSDPAETGSYEQYF
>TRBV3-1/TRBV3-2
CASSLKGQVYGYTF